Each of the 10 T cell receptor beta chains below was sequenced from the same sample in a study of cytomegalovirus exposure and HLA in healthy donors. 60 Vbeta and 13 Jbeta primers were used in PCR. The table came from immunoSEQ multiplex PCR; TCRdb's copy has only in-frame clones and leaves some out. The table has some 120,000 clones, 55% to 75% seen once; the top ten hold approximately 1.5%. The sequenced material came from PBMCs. These receptors all stem from a young man in good health and CMV-seropositive.

This clone was seen only a few times. V usage is TRBV4-1 and J usage is TRBJ2-3, with 11 bases that match TRBD2. Germline loops: CDR1 MGHRA, CDR2 YSYEKL. With 2 bases clipped from V and 6 bases from J, the junction kept 7 bases outside the gene matches. This CDR3 has 16 residues. CDR3 amino acids: CASSQITSGSLDTQYF. CDR3 nucleotides: TGCGCCAGCAGCCAAATAACTAGCGGGAGTCTGGATACGCAGTATTTT.

This clone was detected only once. The chain uses TRBV27 and TRBJ2-7; 10 bases are shared with TRBD1. This CDR3 is 12 amino acids long. The germline V gene has CDR1 MNHEY and CDR2 SMNVEV (reference sequence). Trimming took 11 bases from V and 2 from J; bases not matched to a gene: 3. Here the CDR3 DNA reads TGTGCCGGGGGACAGGGGCCCTACGAGCAGTACTTC. Translated: CAGGQGPYEQYF.

This chain joins TRBV7-9 and TRBJ2-7; no clear D gene. This CDR3 is 14 amino acids long. Germline CDR1 reads SEHNR; CDR2 reads FQNEAQ (reference sequence). V was cut by 2 bases and J by 1 base, with 9 bases left in between. The DNA of the CDR3 is TGTGCCAGCAGCTTATATGCGGAATCCTACGAGCAGTACTTC. It is translated as CASSLYAESYEQYF.

V gene TRBV7-6 combines with J gene TRBJ1-2, with D perhaps matching TRBD1 (5 bases). The CDR3 runs 14 residues. With 5 bases removed from V and 6 bases from J, the gap between germline ends came to 16 bases. CDR1 is SGHVS, CDR2 FNYEAQ, per germline. DNA of the CDR3: TGTGCCAGCAGCCAATACCCCTCAGGGAATGGCTACACCTTC. Protein: CASSQYPSGNGYTF.

The chain carries TRBV28 and TRBJ2-7, with 13 bases that match TRBD2. This CDR3 contains 15 residues. With V trimmed by 4 bases and J by 6 bases, 6 bases remained unmatched. Germline CDR1 reads MDHEN; CDR2 reads SYDVKM. CDR3 sequence reads: CASSSSGLAGSEQYF. Here the CDR3 DNA reads TGTGCCAGCAGTTCCTCGGGACTAGCGGGATCCGAGCAGTACTTC.

The chain recombines TRBV15 with TRBJ1-5; 8 bases line up with TRBD1. The V segment lost 0 bases and the J segment 8 bases; nucleotides outside the gene matches: 9. Germline loops: CDR1 LNHNV, CDR2 YYDKDF (reference sequence). The length of the CDR3 is 16 residues. This chain's CDR3 is CATSRDPGQGGEPQHF. The CDR3 DNA sequence: TGTGCCACCAGCAGAGATCCCGGACAGGGTGGTGAGCCCCAGCATTTT.

CDR3 sequence: CASSPQINTEAFF. Here the CDR3 DNA reads TGCGCCAGCAGTCCACAGATTAACACTGAAGCTTTCTTT. The V and J genes are TRBV10-2 and TRBJ1-1; D gene unclear. The CDR3 runs 13 residues. Germline CDR1 reads WSHSY; CDR2 reads SAAADI. The ends were cut back, 5 bases at V and 2 bases at J, with 9 bases in the middle.

The V call is TRBV29-1, the J call TRBJ1-5; the match to TRBD1 covers 7 bases. Germline V gene sequence: CDR1 SQVTM, CDR2 ANQGSEA. Trimming cost V 3 bases and J 4 bases; bases outside gene matches: 6. The CDR3 runs 14 residues. CDR3 amino acids: CSVEFAGGNQPQHF. The CDR3, as DNA: TGCAGCGTTGAGTTTGCAGGGGGAAATCAGCCCCAGCATTTT.

The rearrangement links TRBV6-4 to TRBJ2-7; D is possibly TRBD1 (6 bases). CDR1 and CDR2 (germline): MRHNA, SNTAGT. The CDR3 loop spans 15 amino acids. Trimming removed 0 bases from V and 1 base from J, with 10 bases in between. DNA for the CDR3: TGTGCCAGCAGTGACTCGATGGACAGTTCCTACGAGCAGTACTTC. As protein: CASSDSMDSSYEQYF.

The chain links TRBV25-1 to TRBJ1-4; D perhaps matches TRBD1 (6 bases). Trimming removed 1 base from V and 4 bases from J, with 7 bases in between. The CDR3 is 14 amino acids. CDR1 MGHDK and CDR2 SYGVNS come from the germline V gene. The CDR3 DNA reads as TGTGCCAGCAGTGAATGGACAGATAATGAAAAACTGTTTTTT. This sequence encodes CASSEWTDNEKLFF.